This T cell receptor beta chain was retrieved from a study of identical twins. As concerns this clonotype: The target antigen is unknown.

Study-level findings and limits: The analysis was cross-sectional rather than longitudinal within donors.

MiXCR, run by TCRdb on the 5' RACE reads, gives a single entry per CDR3 protein. Found here are some 500,000 distinct CDR3 sequences, just under 10% of them singletons; the top ten hold roughly 3.2%. The CDR3 contains 14 residues. Trimming cost V 6 bases and J 3 bases; bases outside gene matches: 3. Germline loops: CDR1 DFQATT, CDR2 SNEGSKA (reference sequence). The sample was also linked to a second study, of yellow fever vaccine responses in identical twins.

The chain employs TRBV20-1 and TRBJ2-1; 12 bases are a match to TRBD2. This TCR derives from a woman aged 18-30 years in good health. Sequenced sample: PBMCs. In DNA form, the CDR3 reads TGCAGTGCAAAACTAGCGGGAGGCTACAATGAGCAGTTCTTC. This encodes CSAKLAGGYNEQFF.